This T cell receptor (beta chain) came from a study of blood T cell repertoires in COVID-19. Study-wide background: Sites in the United States, Italy and Spain provided acute and convalescent COVID-19 samples.

Trimming left V 5 bases short and J 0 bases short, with 11 bases between. From germline, CDR1 is SEHNR and CDR2 FQNEAQ (reference sequence). The CDR3 spans 14 residues. Sequencing used immunoSEQ multiplex PCR; TCRdb keeps in-frame clones, though not all of them. The sample has about 15,000 clones, about 91% seen once. Material: peripheral blood. This receptor was identified in a human donor in a cohort sampled during active COVID-19. The chain carries TRBV7-9 and TRBJ2-7; TRBD2 is a possible D gene (5 bases). The CDR3: CASSDLRDSYEQYF. CDR3 nucleotides: TGTGCCAGCAGCGATCTGAGGGACTCCTACGAGCAGTACTTC.